One and the same sample provided the 2 T cell receptor beta chains below, sequenced in a study of T cells in Graves' hyperthyroidism and ophthalmopathy. Amplified TCR beta CDR3 regions derived from RNA transcripts. Using the HTBI primer set, a first-round RT-PCR was run on the TCR CDR3. TCRdb reprocessed the multiplex PCR reads via MiXCR and lists one record per CDR3 protein. The table has approximately 720,000 distinct CDR3 sequences, around 20% seen once. The specimen sequenced was blood. The receptors originated from a woman aged 45 to 65 with Graves' hyperthyroidism that later progressed to Graves' ophthalmopathy.

The gene calls are TRBV9 and TRBJ2-3; the D is unclear. Trimming pared 1 base from V and 0 bases from J, leaving 12 bases between. Germline V gives CDR1 SGDLS, CDR2 YYNGEE. The CDR3 runs to 16 residues. The CDR3 is CASSVWDTTSTDTQYF. The CDR3 DNA sequence: TGTGCCAGCAGCGTATGGGATACAACTAGCACAGATACGCAGTATTTT.

This clonotype showed up many times. The rearrangement joins TRBV12-3 or TRBV12-4 to TRBJ2-5; D might be TRBD1 (5 bases). The CDR3 consists of 13 residues. Trimming removed 1 base at V and 5 bases at J, with 8 bases between. CDR3 nucleotides: TGTGCCAGCAGTTTAGTGGGGCTCGAGACCCAGTACTTC. Translation gives CASSLVGLETQYF.